The 12 T cell receptor beta chains reported below all come from one sample, sequenced in a study of post-analysis software for immune sequencing data. Study-wide points: Four or five TRBV segments (TRBV5-6, TRBV5-1 and TRBV20-1 among them) occurred more frequently in patients than in controls.

These receptors have no identified antigens. cDNA libraries of TCR beta carried unique molecular identifiers. TCRdb itself ran the PCR reads through MiXCR, one entry per CDR3 protein. The sample shows approximately 660,000 distinct CDR3 sequences, around 60% of them seen only once. Sequenced: blood. All receptors come from a girl between 2 and 10 years old with multiple sclerosis.

This clonotype appeared a few times. The V gene is TRBV13, the J gene TRBJ2-1; no clear D gene. The V gene lost 5 bases and the J gene lost 2 bases, with 10 bases spanning the gap. The CDR3 spans 14 residues. The V gene's germline CDR1 is PRHDT and CDR2 FYEKMQ (reference sequence). CDR3 sequence (DNA): TGTGCCAGCAGCCCCCGAGCGCCCTACAATGAGCAGTTCTTC. Translated, it gives CASSPRAPYNEQFF.

V gene TRBV5-1 combines with J gene TRBJ2-5; 8 bases are shared with TRBD2. The J call may be faulty, since TRBJ2-7 better matches the DNA end. The CDR3 length is 16 residues. The germline gives CDR1 SGHRS, CDR2 YFSETQ. CDR3: CASSGQGLADLYEQYF. CDR3 coding DNA: TGCGCCAGCAGCGGGCAAGGACTAGCAGATCTGTACGAGCAGTACTTC.

In this sample, this clonotype turned up a few times. The chain joins TRBV29-1 to TRBJ2-1; D is uncertain. In germline, CDR1 is SQVTM, CDR2 ANQGSEA. V was shortened by 0 bases and J by 8 bases, with 20 bases between the two germline ends. This CDR3 contains 16 residues. DNA of the CDR3: TGCAGCGTTGAAGATCGGATCCCCTTCGGGTCCGATGAGCAGTTCTTC. It is translated as CSVEDRIPFGSDEQFF.

The rearrangement links TRBV25-1 to TRBJ2-7; D is unclear. V gave up 7 bases and J gave up 1 base, with 11 bases separating them. The CDR3 consists of 13 residues. Germline V gene sequence: CDR1 MGHDK, CDR2 SYGVNS. As DNA, the CDR3 is TGTGCCAGCACGGATCGCAGATCCTACGAGCAGTACTTC. This gives the protein CASTDRRSYEQYF.

The rearrangement uses TRBV7-2 and TRBJ2-3; D gene uncertain. The CDR3 length is 16 residues. Looked up from germline, CDR1 is SGHTA and CDR2 is FQGNSA. V was cut by 2 bases and J by 1 base, with 13 bases left in between. CDR3 sequence: CASSLLGIPGTDTQYF. The CDR3 coding sequence is TGTGCCAGCAGCTTATTGGGTATCCCTGGCACAGATACGCAGTATTTT.

V is TRBV6-6 and J is TRBJ1-2; D not certain. Germline V gene sequence: CDR1 MNHNY, CDR2 SVGAGI (reference sequence). The ends were cut back, 7 bases at V and 1 base at J, with 7 bases in the middle. The CDR3 is 12 residues long. CDR3 DNA sequence: TGTGCCAGCACCCTCAGTAACTATGGCTACACCTTC. Encoded protein: CASTLSNYGYTF.

Here the CDR3 DNA reads TGTGCCAGCAGTTACTCGACGGGGCTCTCTAATGAAAAACTGTTTTTT. It codes for CASSYSTGLSNEKLFF. The rearrangement uses TRBV6-8 and TRBJ1-4; possible D gene TRBD1, 5 bases. Germline V gene data show CDR1 as MNHGY and CDR2 as SAAAGT. CDR3 length: 16 residues. The germline V and J ends were trimmed by 0 bases and 3 bases, with 11 bases remaining between them.

The chain links TRBV20-1 to TRBJ2-3; TRBD2 might be the D (7 bases). The CDR3 runs 15 residues. Between the trimmed V and J ends, which lost 0 bases and 5 bases, there was a span of 15 bases. Germline assignment: CDR1 DFQATT and CDR2 SNEGSKA (reference sequence). The DNA of the CDR3 is TGCAGTGCTAGAGACCTACGGGGGGCCGGAGATACGCAGTATTTT. Translation: CSARDLRGAGDTQYF.

The rearrangement links TRBV6-6 to TRBJ2-4, with a tentative D call TRBD1 (5 bases). The J call is in doubt because the DNA end fits TRBJ2-7 better. The CDR3 is 14 residues long. Germline loops: CDR1 MNHNY, CDR2 SVGAGI (reference sequence). Written as DNA, the CDR3 is TGTGCCAGCAGTTACTCTCCAGGGCGCGACGAGCAGTACTTC. It specifies CASSYSPGRDEQYF.

J is TRBJ2-1 and V is TRBV6-1; TRBD2 aligns across 10 bases. The trim removed 3 bases at V and 6 bases at J, leaving 5 bases unmatched. Per the germline V gene, CDR1 is MNHNS and CDR2 is SASEGT. This CDR3 region has 15 residues. Written as DNA, the CDR3 is TGTGCCAGCAGTGAGCTAGCGGGAGAGCCCAATGAGCAGTTCTTC. Translating it yields CASSELAGEPNEQFF.

The V gene is TRBV24-1, the J gene TRBJ1-5, with unresolved D. The CDR3 has 14 residues. The V end was cut by 5 bases, the J end by 0 bases, with 7 bases between. Per germline, CDR1 KGHDR and CDR2 SFDVKD. CDR3 protein: CATSGGGSNQPQHF. DNA of the CDR3: TGTGCCACCAGTGGAGGAGGTAGCAATCAGCCCCAGCATTTT.

The J gene is TRBJ2-1, the V gene TRBV12-3 or TRBV12-4; D possibly corresponds to TRBD2 (5 bases). With 5 bases removed from V and 3 bases from J, the gap between germline ends came to 14 bases. This CDR3 region has 15 residues. Here the CDR3 reads CASSPAGFFYNEQFF. The CDR3 bases are TGTGCCAGCAGTCCGGCGGGTTTTTTCTACAATGAGCAGTTCTTC.